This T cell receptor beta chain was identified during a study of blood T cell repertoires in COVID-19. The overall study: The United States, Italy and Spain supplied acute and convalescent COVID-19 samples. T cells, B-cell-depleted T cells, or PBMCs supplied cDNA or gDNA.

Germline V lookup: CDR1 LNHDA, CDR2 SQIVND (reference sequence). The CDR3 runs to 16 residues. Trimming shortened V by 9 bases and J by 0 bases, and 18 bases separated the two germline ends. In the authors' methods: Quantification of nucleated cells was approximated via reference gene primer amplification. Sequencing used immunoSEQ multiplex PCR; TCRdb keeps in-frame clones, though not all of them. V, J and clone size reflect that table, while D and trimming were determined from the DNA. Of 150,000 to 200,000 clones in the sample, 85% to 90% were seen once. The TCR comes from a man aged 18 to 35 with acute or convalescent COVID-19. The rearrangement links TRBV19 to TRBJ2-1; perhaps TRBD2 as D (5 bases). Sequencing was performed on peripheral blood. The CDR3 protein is CASQDEGRSSYNEQFF. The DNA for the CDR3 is TGTGCCAGCCAGGATGAGGGCAGGAGCTCCTACAATGAGCAGTTCTTC.